These 13 T cell receptor beta chains originate from one sample sequenced in a study of Graves' ophthalmopathy and Graves' hyperthyroidism. Using RNA transcripts, the TCR beta CDR3 regions were amplified. Amplification began with first-round RT-PCR using HTBI primers, then second-round multiplex PCR was performed. TCRdb recomputed calls from the multiplex PCR reads with MiXCR, one row per CDR3 protein. Altogether about 180,000 distinct CDR3 sequences are present, 30% to 45% being singletons, with the ten largest covering under 6.5%. Material for sequencing was peripheral blood. Source of these receptors: a middle-aged woman with Graves' ophthalmopathy.

At least ten counts were recorded for this clonotype. J is TRBJ1-6 and V is TRBV20-1; D perhaps matches TRBD1 (5 bases). Germline V lookup: CDR1 DFQATT, CDR2 SNEGSKA (reference sequence). The length of the CDR3 is 18 residues. The ends were cut back, 0 bases at V and 7 bases at J, with 22 bases in the middle. CDR3 in DNA: TGCAGTGCTAGAGACTCGGAGGCCGGGGCAGTTAGGAATTCACCCCTCCACTTT. Its translation: CSARDSEAGAVRNSPLHF.

The genes are TRBV12-3 or TRBV12-4 and TRBJ1-3, with 10 bases matching TRBD1. The junction had 12 bases not matched to a gene; V was cut back by 3 bases and J by 1 base. This CDR3 has 19 amino acids. The CDR3: CASSFWTGGDQLSGNTIYF. The DNA for the CDR3 is TGTGCCAGCAGTTTCTGGACAGGGGGGGACCAGCTATCTGGAAACACCATATATTTT.

The chain combines TRBV15 with TRBJ2-7, with a possible D match to TRBD1 (6 bases). The CDR3 spans 13 residues. Germline assignment: CDR1 LNHNV and CDR2 YYDKDF (reference sequence). The V and J ends lost 6 bases and 4 bases respectively, with 13 bases between them. In DNA form, the CDR3 reads TGTGCCACCAGTGTTGGACAGCTATACGAGCAGTACTTC. Translation: CATSVGQLYEQYF.

This clonotype was observed many times. CDR3 sequence (DNA): TGTGCCAGCAGCCTAGGACAGGAGGCGGGAAACACCATATATTTT. It codes for CASSLGQEAGNTIYF. This rearrangement joins TRBV9 to TRBJ1-3; 7 bases line up with TRBD1. The ends lost 4 bases at V and 4 bases at J; junction bases unmatched: 8. The CDR3 consists of 15 residues. In germline, CDR1 is SGDLS, CDR2 YYNGEE. Full variable domain (rest looked up from reference TRBV9 and TRBJ1-3): DSGVTQTPKHLITATGQRVTLRCSPRSGDLSVYWYQQSLDQGLQFLIQYYNGEERAKGNILERFSAQQFPDLHSELNLSSLELGDSALYFCASSLGQEAGNTIYFGEGSWLTVV.

This clonotype has ten or more counts. The chain employs TRBV5-8 and TRBJ1-3; 8 bases line up with TRBD1. Germline values: CDR1 SGHTS, CDR2 YDEGEE. The CDR3 length is 16 residues. Trimming cost V 3 bases and J 6 bases; bases outside gene matches: 11. The CDR3 protein is CASSSSPTGAPNTIYF. The DNA for the CDR3 is TGTGCCAGCAGCTCCTCACCGACAGGGGCCCCAAACACCATATATTTT.

This chain connects TRBV7-3 to TRBJ2-5; 11 positions match TRBD2. Unmatched junction bases numbered 5, after V lost 5 bases and J lost 0 bases. The CDR3 extends over 16 amino acids. Germline loops: CDR1 SGHTA, CDR2 FQGTGA. The CDR3 nucleotides read TGTGCCAGCAGCCGAGGGACTAGCGGTTACCAAGAGACCCAGTACTTC. Its translation: CASSRGTSGYQETQYF.

The chain joins TRBV29-1 to TRBJ2-7; 8 bases are a match to TRBD1. This CDR3 spans 13 amino acids. V shed 4 bases, J shed 3 bases, and the junction held 5 bases outside the gene matches. In germline, CDR1 is SQVTM, CDR2 ANQGSEA. CDR3 protein: CSVVQGAYYEQYF. In DNA form, the CDR3 reads TGCAGCGTTGTGCAGGGGGCTTACTACGAGCAGTACTTC.

This clonotype was recorded once. V and J are TRBV6-1 and TRBJ2-5; TRBD2 aligns across 12 bases. The J segment lost 2 bases and the V segment lost 6 bases, leaving 10 bases of the junction unmatched. Germline V gene sequence: CDR1 MNHNS, CDR2 SASEGT. CDR3 length: 17 amino acids. This CDR3 reads CASSRRLAGEQQETQYF. The DNA of the CDR3 is TGTGCCAGCAGCCGCCGACTAGCGGGAGAACAACAAGAGACCCAGTACTTC.

This chain links TRBV20-1 with TRBJ2-7; D perhaps matches TRBD2 (5 bases). From germline, CDR1 is DFQATT and CDR2 SNEGSKA (reference sequence). The V and J ends lost 1 base and 2 bases respectively, with 18 bases between them. The CDR3 consists of 16 residues. The CDR3 bases are TGCAGTGCTAGAGCCCCCGGGCCCAGCGGTCCCTACGAGCAGTACTTC. Residues: CSARAPGPSGPYEQYF.

Many counts were recorded for this clonotype. The chain joins TRBV2 to TRBJ2-7; TRBD2 matches 8 bases. The V and J ends lost 7 bases and 5 bases, in that order; junction bases with no gene match: 13. Germline V CDR1 and CDR2: SNHLY, FYNNEI. This CDR3 contains 15 residues. In DNA, the CDR3 is TGTGCCAGCACGCCCTATAACGGGGGGGCTAACGAGCAGTACTTC. This codes for CASTPYNGGANEQYF.

The V call is TRBV29-1, the J call TRBJ2-7; D is unclear. V lost 5 bases and J lost 6, with 11 bases in between. The CDR3 length is 11 residues. The germline V gene has CDR1 SQVTM and CDR2 ANQGSEA. The CDR3 DNA sequence: TGCAGCGTTTACTACCTTTCCGAGCAGTACTTC. It translates to CSVYYLSEQYF.

CDR3 amino acids: CASSLQGEGSPLHF. CDR3 sequence (DNA): TGTGCCAGCAGCCTCCAGGGGGAAGGATCACCCCTCCACTTT. The chain joins TRBV6-2 or TRBV6-3 to TRBJ1-6, with 7 nucleotides matching TRBD1. Looked up from germline, CDR1 is MNHEY and CDR2 is SVGEGT. Trimming took 6 bases from V and 10 from J; bases not matched to a gene: 9. The CDR3 has 14 amino acids.

This clonotype was seen a single time. The chain carries TRBV12-3 or TRBV12-4 and TRBJ1-5; D gene uncertain. The CDR3 consists of 15 residues. With 3 bases removed from V and 0 bases from J, the gap between germline ends came to 9 bases. CDR3 in amino acids: CASSFNADSNQPQHF. CDR3 coding DNA: TGTGCCAGCAGTTTCAACGCGGATAGCAATCAGCCCCAGCATTTT.